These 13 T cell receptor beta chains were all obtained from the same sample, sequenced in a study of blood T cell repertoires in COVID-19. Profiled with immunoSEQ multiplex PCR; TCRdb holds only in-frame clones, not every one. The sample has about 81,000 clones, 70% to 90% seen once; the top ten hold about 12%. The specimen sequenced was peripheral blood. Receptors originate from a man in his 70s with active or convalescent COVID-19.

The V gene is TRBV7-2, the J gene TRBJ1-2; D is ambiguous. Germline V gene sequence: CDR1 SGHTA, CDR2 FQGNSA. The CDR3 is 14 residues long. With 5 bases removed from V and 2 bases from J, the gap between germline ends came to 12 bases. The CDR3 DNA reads TGTGCCAGCAGCGCCTCGGAGCCCAACTATGGCTACACCTTC. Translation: CASSASEPNYGYTF.

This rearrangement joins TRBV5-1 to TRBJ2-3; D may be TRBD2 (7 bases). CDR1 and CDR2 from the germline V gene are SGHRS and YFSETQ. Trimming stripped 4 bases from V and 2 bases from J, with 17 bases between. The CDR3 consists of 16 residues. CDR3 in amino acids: CASSQGLAGYTDTQYF. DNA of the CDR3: TGCGCCAGCAGCCAGGGGTTAGCGGGCTACACAGATACGCAGTATTTT.

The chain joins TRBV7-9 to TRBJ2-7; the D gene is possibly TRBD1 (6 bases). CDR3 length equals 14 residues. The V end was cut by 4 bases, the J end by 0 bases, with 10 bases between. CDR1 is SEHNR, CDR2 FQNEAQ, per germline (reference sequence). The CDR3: CASSSDRSSYEQYF. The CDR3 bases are TGTGCCAGCAGCTCCGACAGGAGCTCCTACGAGCAGTACTTC. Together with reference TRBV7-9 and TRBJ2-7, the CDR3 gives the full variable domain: DTGVSQNPRHKITKRGQNVTFRCDPISEHNRLYWYRQTLGQGPEFLTYFQNEAQLEKSRLLSDRFSAERPKGSFSTLEIQRTEQGDSAMYLCASSSDRSSYEQYFGPGTRLTVT.

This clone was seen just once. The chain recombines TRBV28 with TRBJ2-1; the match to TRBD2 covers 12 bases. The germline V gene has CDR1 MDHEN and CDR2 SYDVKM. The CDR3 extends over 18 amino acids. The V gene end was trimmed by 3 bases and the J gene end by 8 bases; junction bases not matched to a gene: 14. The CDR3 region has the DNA TGTGCCAGCAGTTTCTCAATGACTAGCGGGGGATCTTCCGATGAGCAGTTCTTC. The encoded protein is CASSFSMTSGGSSDEQFF.

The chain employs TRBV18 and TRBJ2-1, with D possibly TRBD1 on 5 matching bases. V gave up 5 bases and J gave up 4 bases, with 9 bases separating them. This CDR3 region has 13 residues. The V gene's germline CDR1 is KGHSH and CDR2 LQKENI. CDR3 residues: CASSDDRYNEQFF. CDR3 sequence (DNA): TGTGCCAGCTCAGACGACAGATACAATGAGCAGTTCTTC.

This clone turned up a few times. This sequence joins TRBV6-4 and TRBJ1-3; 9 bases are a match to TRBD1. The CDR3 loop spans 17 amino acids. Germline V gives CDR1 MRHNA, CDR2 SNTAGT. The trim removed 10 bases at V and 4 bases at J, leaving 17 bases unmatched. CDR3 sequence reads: CANYPGQGAPWGNTIYF. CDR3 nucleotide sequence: TGTGCCAACTACCCGGGACAGGGCGCTCCCTGGGGAAACACCATATATTTT.

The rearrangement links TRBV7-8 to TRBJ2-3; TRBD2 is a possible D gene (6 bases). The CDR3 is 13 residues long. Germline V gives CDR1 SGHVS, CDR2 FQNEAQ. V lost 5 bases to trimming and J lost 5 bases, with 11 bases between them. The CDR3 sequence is CASSDRLVDTQYF. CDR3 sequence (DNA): TGTGCCAGCAGCGATCGACTAGTAGATACGCAGTATTTT.

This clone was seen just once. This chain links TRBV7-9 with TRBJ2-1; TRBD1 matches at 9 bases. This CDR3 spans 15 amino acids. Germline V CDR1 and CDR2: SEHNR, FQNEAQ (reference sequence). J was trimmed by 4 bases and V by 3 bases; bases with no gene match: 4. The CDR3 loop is CASSFTGGEYNEQFF. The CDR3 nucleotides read TGTGCCAGCAGCTTTACAGGGGGCGAGTACAATGAGCAGTTCTTC.

CDR3 sequence: CSASRGQPQHF. CDR3 DNA: TGCAGTGCTAGCAGGGGGCAGCCCCAGCATTTT. The J gene is TRBJ1-5, the V gene TRBV20-1; 7 positions agree with TRBD1. V lost 3 bases to trimming and J lost 7 bases; unmatched junction nucleotides: 0. CDR3 length: 11 amino acids. In germline, CDR1 is DFQATT, CDR2 SNEGSKA (reference sequence).

CDR3 protein: CASMMAGADIQYF. CDR3 bases: TGTGCCAGCATGATGGCGGGGGCTGACATTCAGTACTTC. The chain employs TRBV5-6 and TRBJ2-4, with D maybe TRBD2 (7 bases). CDR3 size: 13 residues. In germline, CDR1 is SGHDT, CDR2 YYEEEE. The V end was cut by 6 bases, the J end by 8 bases, with 15 bases between.

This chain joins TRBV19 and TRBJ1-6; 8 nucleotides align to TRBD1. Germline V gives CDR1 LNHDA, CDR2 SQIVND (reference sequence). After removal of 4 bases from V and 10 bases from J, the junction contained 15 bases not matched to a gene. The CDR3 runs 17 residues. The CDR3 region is CASSTTGTGGRRSPLHF. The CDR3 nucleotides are TGTGCCAGTAGTACAACCGGGACAGGAGGGAGGCGGTCACCCCTCCACTTT.

CDR3 in DNA: TGTGCCAGCAGCCCCCGGGGGGGGTTGAACACTGAAGCTTTCTTT. This sequence encodes CASSPRGGLNTEAFF. V is TRBV7-8 and J is TRBJ1-1; a weak D match, TRBD1 (5 bases). V was clipped by 5 bases and J by 0 bases, with 13 bases between them. Germline V gives CDR1 SGHVS, CDR2 FQNEAQ. The CDR3 spans 15 residues.

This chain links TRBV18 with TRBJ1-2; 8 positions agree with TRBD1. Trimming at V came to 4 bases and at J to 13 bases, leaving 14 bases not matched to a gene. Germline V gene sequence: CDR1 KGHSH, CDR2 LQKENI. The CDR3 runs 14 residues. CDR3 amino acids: CASSRTSGGEDPTF. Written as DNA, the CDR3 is TGTGCCAGCTCACGGACTTCAGGGGGCGAAGATCCCACCTTC.